This TCR beta chain was identified during a study of cytomegalovirus exposure and HLA in healthy donors. Study-wide results and limits: Many donors shared some public TCRs, even though most TCR sequences were rare. Investigators reported 150 to 200 TCR beta chains as tied to cytomegalovirus. Subsequent analysis found a tendency for first-cohort TCR clusters to co-occur within the 120 or so validation repertoires.

V was clipped by 6 bases and J by 1 base, with 9 bases between them. The CDR3 has 13 residues. From germline, CDR1 is SNHLY and CDR2 FYNNEI. Comments on this clone: Antigen specificity is unknown.

The table came from immunoSEQ multiplex PCR; TCRdb's copy has only in-frame clones and leaves some out. The sample includes about 170,000 clones, roughly nine tenths of them seen just once. The TCR originated in a woman in her late teens or twenties in good health and CMV-seropositive. The sample comprised PBMCs. The rearrangement uses TRBV2 and TRBJ1-1; tentative D call: TRBD1 (6 bases). CDR3 residues: CASRRTANTEAFF. DNA for the CDR3: TGTGCCAGCAGGAGGACAGCGAACACTGAAGCTTTCTTT.